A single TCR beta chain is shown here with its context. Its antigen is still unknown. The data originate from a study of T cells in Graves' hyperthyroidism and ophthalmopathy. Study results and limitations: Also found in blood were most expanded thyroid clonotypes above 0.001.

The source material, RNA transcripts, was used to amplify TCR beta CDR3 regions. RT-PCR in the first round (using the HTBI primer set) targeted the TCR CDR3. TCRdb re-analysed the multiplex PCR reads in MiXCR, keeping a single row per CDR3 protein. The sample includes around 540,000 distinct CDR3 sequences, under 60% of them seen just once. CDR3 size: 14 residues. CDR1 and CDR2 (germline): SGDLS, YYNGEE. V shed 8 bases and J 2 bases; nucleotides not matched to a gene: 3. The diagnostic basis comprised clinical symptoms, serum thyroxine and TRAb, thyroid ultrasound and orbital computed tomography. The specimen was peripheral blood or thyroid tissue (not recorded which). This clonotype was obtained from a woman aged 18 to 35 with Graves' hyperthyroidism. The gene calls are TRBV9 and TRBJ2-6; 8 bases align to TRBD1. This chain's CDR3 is CASQGAPGANVLTF. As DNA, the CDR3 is TGTGCCAGTCAGGGGGCGCCTGGGGCCAACGTCCTGACTTTC.